Shown below are 21 T cell receptor beta chains from a single sample sequenced in a study of OX40 agonist ivuxolimab in advanced cancers. Profiled with immunoSEQ multiplex PCR; TCRdb holds only in-frame clones, not every one. This sample has under 45,000 clones, with more than 80% found just once. Material: CD4+ or CD8+ T cells sorted from blood, obtained in a trial of the OX40 agonist ivuxolimab. The receptors derive from an adult with an advanced solid tumor such as melanoma, head and neck, liver or kidney cancer.

The chain uses TRBV7-6 and TRBJ2-4, with 7 bases lining up with TRBD1. The germline V gene has CDR1 SGHVS and CDR2 FNYEAQ. Trimming took 5 bases from V and 8 from J; bases not matched to a gene: 9. CDR3 length: 14 residues. The CDR3 is CASSALQGSDIQYF. The CDR3 region has the DNA TGTGCCAGCAGCGCGCTACAGGGGTCGGACATTCAGTACTTC.

J is TRBJ2-7 and V is TRBV6-5; a possible D gene is TRBD2 (6 bases). Germline V gene lookup returns CDR1 MNHEY and CDR2 SVGAGI. The CDR3 is 14 residues long. Trimming removed 4 bases at V and 3 bases at J, with 13 bases between. CDR3: CASSSGGTLYEQYF. DNA of the CDR3: TGTGCCAGCAGTTCCGGAGGGACGCTCTACGAGCAGTACTTC.

The V and J genes are TRBV7-8 and TRBJ1-4, with D perhaps matching TRBD1 (5 bases). The ends were cut back, 3 bases at V and 0 bases at J, with 11 bases in the middle. Per the germline V gene, CDR1 is SGHVS and CDR2 is FQNEAQ. The CDR3 length is 16 residues. This CDR3 reads CASSLGRGTTNEKLFF. As DNA, the CDR3 is TGTGCCAGCAGCTTGGGTCGGGGCACAACTAATGAAAAACTGTTTTTT.

V is TRBV25-1 and J is TRBJ2-2; D call uncertain. Trimming removed 1 base at V and 0 bases at J, with 9 bases between. The germline CDR1 and CDR2 sequences are MGHDK and SYGVNS. The CDR3 sequence is 16 residues long. The CDR3 spells CASSEWVTSNTGELFF. In DNA form, the CDR3 reads TGTGCCAGCAGTGAATGGGTCACTTCGAACACCGGGGAGCTGTTTTTT.

The chain joins TRBV7-9 to TRBJ1-4; weak D call: TRBD1 (6 bases). CDR3 size: 14 residues. Per the germline V gene, CDR1 is SEHNR and CDR2 is FQNEAQ (reference sequence). V lost 5 bases and J 7 bases, leaving 14 bases between the germline ends. In DNA, the CDR3 is TGTGCCAGCAGCCAGTCAGGGGTCGGTGAAAAACTGTTTTTT. It specifies CASSQSGVGEKLFF.

This clone was detected once. This sequence joins TRBV30 and TRBJ1-2; the D gene is possibly TRBD1 (5 bases). V shed 3 bases and J shed 0 bases, with 14 bases lying between them. The CDR3 is made up of 15 amino acids. Germline-derived CDR1 and CDR2 are GTSNPN and SVGIG (reference sequence). For the CDR3, the DNA is TGTGCCTGGAGGATTGCAGGGCCTGCTAACTATGGCTACACCTTC. Its protein product is CAWRIAGPANYGYTF.

V is TRBV7-2 and J is TRBJ2-3; a weak D match, TRBD2 (7 bases). The CDR3 sequence is 18 residues long. Trimming removed 5 bases at V and 0 bases at J, with 21 bases between. CDR1 is SGHTA and CDR2 is FQGNSA in the germline V gene. In DNA, the CDR3 is TGTGCCAGCAGCCCTCCGGTGGCGGGGGCGGTGAGCACAGATACGCAGTATTTT. Its protein product is CASSPPVAGAVSTDTQYF.

This clone was detected a few times. The CDR3 here is CATSRRDTAFQPQHF. The DNA of the CDR3 is TGTGCCACCAGCAGGAGGGACACTGCCTTTCAGCCCCAGCATTTT. The chain combines TRBV15 with TRBJ1-5, with TRBD1 as a possible D gene (6 bases). The CDR3 contains 15 residues. The V and J ends lost 3 bases and 6 bases respectively, with 15 bases between them. The germline V gene has CDR1 LNHNV and CDR2 YYDKDF (reference sequence).

The chain employs TRBV7-3 and TRBJ2-2, with 7 bases matching TRBD1. Trimming cost V 5 bases and J 5 bases; bases outside gene matches: 11. The CDR3 covers 16 residues. The germline gives CDR1 SGHTA, CDR2 FQGTGA. In nucleotides, the CDR3 is TGTGCCAGCAGCCAAAGGGCGGACAGGCGGACCGGGGAGCTGTTTTTT. Residues: CASSQRADRRTGELFF.

V and J are TRBV4-3 and TRBJ2-2, with D unresolved. V was shortened by 0 bases and J by 5 bases, with 10 bases between the two germline ends. The CDR3 sequence is 15 residues long. CDR1 and CDR2 (germline): LGHNA, YSLEER. The CDR3 coding sequence is TGCGCCAGCAGCCAAGATGCCGTAGGAACCGGGGAGCTGTTTTTT. This codes for CASSQDAVGTGELFF.

V and J are TRBV6-5 and TRBJ1-2; a possible D gene is TRBD1 (5 bases). This CDR3 has 11 residues. With 6 bases removed from V and 6 bases from J, the gap between germline ends came to 8 bases. CDR1 is MNHEY and CDR2 is SVGAGI in the germline V gene. The CDR3 loop is CASRRGDGYTF. CDR3 DNA sequence: TGTGCCAGCAGGCGGGGGGATGGCTACACCTTC.

This chain uses TRBV4-2 with TRBJ1-5; TRBD1 aligns across 10 bases. The CDR3 loop spans 14 amino acids. Germline V CDR1 and CDR2: LGHNA, YNFKEQ. Trimming at V came to 5 bases and at J to 7 bases, leaving 5 bases not matched to a gene. The CDR3 sequence: CASSSGQGEQPQHF. The CDR3 DNA sequence: TGTGCCAGCAGCTCCGGACAGGGGGAACAGCCCCAGCATTTT.

The rearrangement joins TRBV6-5 to TRBJ1-5; D may be TRBD1 (5 bases). The CDR3 contains 15 residues. The V gene's germline CDR1 is MNHEY and CDR2 SVGAGI. Trimming took 0 bases from V and 3 from J, leaving 9 bases between them. The CDR3 DNA is TGTGCCAGCAGTTACTCGACCGGGGCCAATCAGCCCCAGCATTTT. Amino acid sequence: CASSYSTGANQPQHF.

As for this clone: The same CDR3 is also encoded by other DNA sequences in this sample. This chain joins TRBV7-2 and TRBJ2-3; D uncertain. The germline V and J ends were trimmed by 2 bases and 3 bases, with 9 bases remaining between them. Looked up from germline, CDR1 is SGHTA and CDR2 is FQGNSA. The CDR3 extends over 14 amino acids. This CDR3 reads CASSLSSGTDTQYF. The CDR3 DNA reads as TGTGCCAGCAGCTTAAGTTCAGGAACAGATACGCAGTATTTT.

This sequence joins TRBV6-6 and TRBJ1-4, with a weak D call TRBD1 (5 bases). The CDR3 consists of 14 residues. Trimming took off 8 bases at V and 7 bases at J, with 17 bases between the two ends. CDR1 and CDR2 (germline): MNHNY, SVGAGI (reference sequence). The CDR3: CASGSGAGGEKLFF. The CDR3 region has the DNA TGTGCCAGCGGAAGTGGGGCAGGAGGTGAAAAACTGTTTTTT.

The chain is built from TRBV19 and TRBJ2-7; perhaps TRBD2 as D (5 bases). The V gene lost 5 bases and the J gene lost 6 bases, with 11 bases spanning the gap. The CDR3 has 12 residues. Germline V gene lookup returns CDR1 LNHDA and CDR2 SQIVND (reference sequence). The CDR3 DNA is TGTGCCAGTAGTTTCCTAGCCGGCGAGCAGTACTTC. Residues: CASSFLAGEQYF. The variable domain in full, with the rest retrieved from reference TRBV19 and TRBJ2-7, is DGGITQSPKYLFRKEGQNVTLSCEQNLNHDAMYWYRQDPGQGLRLIYYSQIVNDFQKGDIAEGYSVSREKKESFPLTVTSAQKNPTAFYLCASSFLAGEQYFGPGTRLTVT.

The rearrangement joins TRBV28 to TRBJ2-5, with 7 bases that match TRBD1. The CDR3 totals 12 residues. J lost 0 bases, V lost 8 bases, and 0 bases had no gene match. From germline, CDR1 is MDHEN and CDR2 SYDVKM. The CDR3 loop is CASGTDQETQYF. Written as DNA, the CDR3 is TGTGCCAGCGGGACAGACCAAGAGACCCAGTACTTC.

The genes are TRBV5-1 and TRBJ2-7; a possible D gene is TRBD1 (5 bases). CDR1 and CDR2 from the germline V gene are SGHRS and YFSETQ. CDR3 length: 14 amino acids. The V and J ends lost 3 bases and 0 bases respectively, with 10 bases between them. The CDR3 DNA follows: TGCGCCAGCAGCTCGGACACCCACTCCTACGAGCAGTACTTC. It is translated as CASSSDTHSYEQYF.

The rearrangement uses TRBV18 and TRBJ2-4; 8 bases agree with TRBD2. J lost 0 bases, V lost 6 bases, and 10 bases had no gene match. Germline loops: CDR1 KGHSH, CDR2 LQKENI. The CDR3 is made up of 17 amino acids. The CDR3 protein is CASSRGLDDLAKNIQYF. The DNA for the CDR3 is TGTGCCAGCTCTCGGGGACTAGACGATCTAGCCAAAAACATTCAGTACTTC. Variable domain in full (rest from reference TRBV18 and TRBJ2-4): NAGVMQNPRHLVRRRGQEARLRCSPMKGHSHVYWYRQLPEEGLKFMVYLQKENIIDESGMPKERFSAEFPKEGPSILRIQQVVRGDSAAYFCASSRGLDDLAKNIQYFGAGTRLSVL.

J is TRBJ1-4 and V is TRBV5-1; tentative D call: TRBD1 (6 bases). The CDR3 length is 14 residues. V was clipped by 0 bases and J by 7 bases, with 10 bases between them. From germline, CDR1 is SGHRS and CDR2 YFSETQ. This CDR3 reads CASSLGGGGEKLFF. In nucleotides, the CDR3 is TGCGCCAGCAGCTTGGGAGGGGGAGGTGAAAAACTGTTTTTT.

The chain has TRBV6-6 and TRBJ1-2; TRBD1 aligns across 7 bases. This CDR3 spans 15 amino acids. Germline lookup yields CDR1 MNHNY and CDR2 SVGAGI (reference sequence). V trimming: 2 bases; J trimming: 8 bases; junction bases outside the gene matches: 11. The CDR3 sequence is CASSYRWGQNGGYTF. CDR3 in DNA: TGTGCCAGCAGTTACCGATGGGGACAGAACGGCGGCTACACCTTC.